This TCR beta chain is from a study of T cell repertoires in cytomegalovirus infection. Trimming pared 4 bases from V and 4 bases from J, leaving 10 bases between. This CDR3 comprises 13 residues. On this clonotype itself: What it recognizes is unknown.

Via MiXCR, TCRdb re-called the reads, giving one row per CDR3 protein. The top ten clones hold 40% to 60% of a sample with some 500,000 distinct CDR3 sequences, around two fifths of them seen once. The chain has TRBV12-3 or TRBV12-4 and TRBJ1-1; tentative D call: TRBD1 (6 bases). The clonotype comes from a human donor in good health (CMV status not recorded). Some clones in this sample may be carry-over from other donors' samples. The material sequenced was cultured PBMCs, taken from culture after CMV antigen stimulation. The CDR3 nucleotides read TGTGCCAGCAGTTGGGGGCCAGGCACTGAAGCTTTCTTT. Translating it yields CASSWGPGTEAFF.